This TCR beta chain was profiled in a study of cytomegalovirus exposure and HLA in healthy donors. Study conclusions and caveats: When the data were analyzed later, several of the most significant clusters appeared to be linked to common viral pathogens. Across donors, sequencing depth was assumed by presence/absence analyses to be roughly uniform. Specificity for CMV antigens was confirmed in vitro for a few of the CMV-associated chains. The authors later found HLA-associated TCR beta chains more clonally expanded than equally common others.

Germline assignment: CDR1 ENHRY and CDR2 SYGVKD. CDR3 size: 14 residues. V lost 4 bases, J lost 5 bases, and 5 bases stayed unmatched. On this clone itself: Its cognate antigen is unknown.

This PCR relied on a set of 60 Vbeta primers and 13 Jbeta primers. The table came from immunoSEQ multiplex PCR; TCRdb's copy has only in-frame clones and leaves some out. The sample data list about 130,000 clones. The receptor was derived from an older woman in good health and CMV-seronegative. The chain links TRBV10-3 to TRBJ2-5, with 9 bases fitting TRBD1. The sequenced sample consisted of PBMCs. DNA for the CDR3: TGTGCCATCAGTGGCTCTGACAGGGGGGAGACCCAGTACTTC. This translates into CAISGSDRGETQYF.